These 22 T cell receptor beta chains came from one sample sequenced in a study of vaccination effects on CD4 cells after COVID-19. Antigen-specific CD4+ T cells expanded by the ViraFEST assay with viral peptide pools were then sequenced. Culture proceeded for 9 to 11 days, and CD4+ T cells were then isolated. Two doses of either BNT162b2 or mRNA-1273 were given to each participant. Assay used: immunoSEQ multiplex PCR; TCRdb lists only in-frame clones, some missing. Found here are 67,000 or so clones, around 80% of them singletons; the top ten hold 0.95% to 1.5%. Their specific antigens are unknown. The specimen was CD4+ T cells from PBMCs cultured with HCoV-229E spike peptides, collected after COVID-19 vaccination. These receptors all stem from a human donor who received a COVID-19 vaccine.

This clone occurred a few times. The chain combines TRBV19 with TRBJ1-5; D unclear. Trimming stripped 8 bases from V and 3 bases from J, with 8 bases between. Germline values: CDR1 LNHDA, CDR2 SQIVND (reference sequence). This CDR3 has 12 residues. CDR3: CASCVNNQPQHF. The CDR3 DNA reads TGTGCCAGTTGCGTCAACAATCAGCCCCAGCATTTT.

This clone was counted a single time. The V and J genes are TRBV24-1 and TRBJ2-5, with 11 nucleotides matching TRBD1. The CDR3 sequence is 16 residues long. From germline, CDR1 is KGHDR and CDR2 SFDVKD. V shed 4 bases, J shed 5 bases, and the junction held 8 bases outside the gene matches. In DNA, the CDR3 is TGTGCCACCAGTGACAATGGACAGGGGGCGTTGGAGACCCAGTACTTC. Its translation: CATSDNGQGALETQYF.

This chain joins TRBV5-6 and TRBJ2-3; 11 nucleotides line up with TRBD1. The CDR3 is made up of 14 amino acids. Looked up from germline, CDR1 is SGHDT and CDR2 is YYEEEE. The junction had 4 bases not matched to a gene; V was cut back by 2 bases and J by 8 bases. The CDR3 DNA is TGTGCCAGCAGCTTCTGGGGGACAGGGGGTACGCAGTATTTT. Protein: CASSFWGTGGTQYF.

V gene TRBV14 combines with J gene TRBJ1-1; D ambiguous. Germline CDR1 SGHDN, CDR2 FVKESK. V was trimmed by 4 bases and J by 3 bases, leaving 15 bases between them. The CDR3 loop spans 15 amino acids. The CDR3 region is CASSPYRTHDTEAFF. CDR3 nucleotide sequence: TGTGCCAGCAGCCCGTATAGGACCCATGACACTGAAGCTTTCTTT.

This clone was detected only once. The V and J genes are TRBV30 and TRBJ1-1; D gene unclear. The CDR3 runs to 14 residues. Germline V gene sequence: CDR1 GTSNPN, CDR2 SVGIG (reference sequence). V lost 0 bases and J 5 bases, leaving 13 bases between the germline ends. The CDR3: CAWSVMRKRTEAFF. The CDR3 nucleotides read TGTGCCTGGAGTGTAATGCGCAAAAGGACTGAAGCTTTCTTT.

V gene TRBV5-1 combines with J gene TRBJ1-2, with TRBD1 matching over 7 bases. CDR3 length: 14 amino acids. Trimming at V came to 3 bases and at J to 8 bases, leaving 10 bases not matched to a gene. Germline CDR1 and CDR2: SGHRS and YFSETQ. In nucleotides, the CDR3 is TGCGCCAGCAGCTCGTCGTCACAGGGGTCGGGCTACACCTTC. Protein sequence: CASSSSSQGSGYTF.

The J gene is TRBJ1-6, the V gene TRBV7-2; D remains ambiguous. CDR1 SGHTA and CDR2 FQGNSA come from the germline V gene. V was cut by 5 bases and J by 7 bases, with 9 bases left in between. CDR3 length: 13 amino acids. CDR3 residues: CASSHSLNSPLHF. CDR3 nucleotides: TGTGCCAGCAGCCACTCTCTGAATTCACCCCTCCACTTT. The full variable domain, completed using reference TRBV7-2 and TRBJ1-6, is GAGVSQSPSNKVTEKGKDVELRCDPISGHTALYWYRQSLGQGLEFLIYFQGNSAPDKSGLPSDRFSAERTGGSVSTLTIQRTQQEDSAVYLCASSHSLNSPLHFGNGTRLTVT.

V is TRBV6-6 and J is TRBJ1-1, with D possibly TRBD1 on 5 matching bases. Trimming removed 2 bases at V and 5 bases at J, with 15 bases between. CDR1 MNHNY and CDR2 SVGAGI come from the germline V gene (reference sequence). The CDR3 loop spans 15 amino acids. Here the CDR3 DNA reads TGTGCCAGCAGTTACCCGGCAGGGCATAGTACTGAAGCTTTCTTT. Its protein is CASSYPAGHSTEAFF.

This clone was recorded only once. V is TRBV18 and J is TRBJ1-4; weak D call: TRBD1 (5 bases). Germline loops: CDR1 KGHSH, CDR2 LQKENI. V was pared by 1 base and J by 7 bases, with 13 bases between. The length of the CDR3 is 15 residues. This chain's CDR3 is CASSPRRGYSEKLFF. As DNA, the CDR3 is TGTGCCAGCTCACCACGGCGGGGGTACAGTGAAAAACTGTTTTTT.

This clone was detected only once. The genes are TRBV24-1 and TRBJ2-5; perhaps TRBD1 as D (5 bases). The V and J ends lost 4 bases and 5 bases respectively, with 16 bases between them. CDR3 size: 15 residues. Germline CDR1 KGHDR, CDR2 SFDVKD. The CDR3 DNA reads as TGTGCCACCAGTGACCCCACAGGTCTGGGGGAGACCCAGTACTTC. Translated, it gives CATSDPTGLGETQYF.

V gene TRBV6-1 combines with J gene TRBJ2-7, with D tentatively TRBD2 (5 bases). V lost 2 bases and J lost 9, with 14 bases in between. This CDR3 spans 13 amino acids. CDR1 and CDR2 (germline): MNHNS, SASEGT. CDR3 residues: CASSELPGIGQYV. The CDR3 region has the DNA TGTGCCAGCAGTGAACTGCCCGGGATCGGGCAGTACGTC.

The chain links TRBV27 to TRBJ2-4; D is unresolved. The CDR3 has 14 residues. The germline CDR1 and CDR2 sequences are MNHEY and SMNVEV (reference sequence). V was clipped by 6 bases and J by 2 bases, with 11 bases between them. The CDR3 sequence is CASSRVGTKNIQYF. The CDR3 bases are TGTGCCAGCAGCAGAGTGGGAACCAAAAACATTCAGTACTTC.

This clone was seen once. The chain recombines TRBV7-2 with TRBJ1-2, with TRBD1 identical over 10 bases. Trimming removed 6 bases from V and 5 bases from J; junction bases left unmatched: 15. Per germline, CDR1 SGHTA and CDR2 FQGNSA. The CDR3 has 17 residues. The CDR3 DNA follows: TGTGCCAGCAGTTTACCGGGACAGGGGCGGTTTGGGTATGGCTACACCTTC. Encoded protein: CASSLPGQGRFGYGYTF.

The rearrangement uses TRBV18 and TRBJ2-3; D may be TRBD2 (6 bases). The CDR3 length is 15 residues. Germline V gene sequence: CDR1 KGHSH, CDR2 LQKENI. The V and J ends lost 0 bases and 2 bases respectively, with 9 bases between them. This chain's CDR3 is CASSPPRGNTDTQYF. DNA of the CDR3: TGTGCCAGCTCACCACCCCGCGGGAACACAGATACGCAGTATTTT.

The chain couples TRBV19 to TRBJ1-6; TRBD1 is a possible D gene (5 bases). The CDR3 consists of 13 residues. Germline V gene data show CDR1 as LNHDA and CDR2 as SQIVND (reference sequence). V was trimmed by 7 bases and J by 7 bases, leaving 11 bases between them. In DNA, the CDR3 is TGTGCCAGTAACTCCGGGGGAAATTCACCCCTCCACTTT. Translated, it gives CASNSGGNSPLHF.

This clone showed up just once. The chain carries TRBV10-2 and TRBJ1-6, with a weak D call TRBD1 (5 bases). The CDR3 consists of 16 residues. The germline V gene encodes CDR1 WSHSY and CDR2 SAAADI. V shed 6 bases and J shed 5 bases, with 17 bases lying between them. CDR3 coding DNA: TGCGCCAGCAGAACAGACACTCAGGGAAATAATTCACCCCTCCACTTT. Translating it yields CASRTDTQGNNSPLHF.

The rearrangement links TRBV11-2 to TRBJ1-1, with a possible D match to TRBD1 (5 bases). With 5 bases removed from V and 5 bases from J, the gap between germline ends came to 12 bases. This CDR3 is 13 amino acids long. From germline, CDR1 is SGHAT and CDR2 FQNNGV. The CDR3 loop is CASSETQGTEAFF. For the CDR3, the DNA is TGTGCCAGCAGCGAGACCCAGGGAACTGAAGCTTTCTTT. Together with reference TRBV11-2 and TRBJ1-1, the CDR3 gives the full variable domain: EAGVAQSPRYKIIEKRQSVAFWCNPISGHATLYWYQQILGQGPKLLIQFQNNGVVDDSQLPKDRFSAERLKGVDSTLKIQPAKLEDSAVYLCASSETQGTEAFFGQGTRLTVV.

The CDR3 sequence: CASRAYGGPDTQYF. CDR3 DNA sequence: TGTGCCAGCCGCGCTTACGGGGGTCCAGATACGCAGTATTTT. The chain couples TRBV7-2 to TRBJ2-3; D is possibly TRBD2 (6 bases). V lost 8 bases to trimming and J lost 4 bases, with 16 bases between them. CDR1 and CDR2 from the germline V gene are SGHTA and FQGNSA. The CDR3 totals 14 residues.

The rearrangement uses TRBV29-1 and TRBJ1-1, with 10 positions matching TRBD1. From germline, CDR1 is SQVTM and CDR2 ANQGSEA. The CDR3 covers 13 residues. Trimming took 6 bases from V and 6 from J; bases not matched to a gene: 7. The CDR3 nucleotides are TGCAGCGTCCAAAGGGACAGGGGATCTGAAGCTTTCTTT. Protein sequence: CSVQRDRGSEAFF.

The sample holds one count of this clone. This chain uses TRBV7-2 with TRBJ2-1, with TRBD2 matching 8 bases. The junction had 11 bases not matched to a gene; V was cut back by 1 base and J by 0 bases. The CDR3 consists of 19 residues. Germline V lookup: CDR1 SGHTA, CDR2 FQGNSA. For the CDR3, the DNA is TGTGCCAGCAGCTTAGACCCCCGGGCGGGGGGTCTCTCCTACAATGAGCAGTTCTTC. Its translation: CASSLDPRAGGLSYNEQFF.

The rearrangement uses TRBV5-1 and TRBJ2-2, with 12 bases matching TRBD1. V lost 0 bases, J lost 2 bases, and 5 bases stayed unmatched. Germline CDR1 is SGHRS and CDR2 is YFSETQ. The CDR3 spans 18 residues. The DNA for the CDR3 is TGCGCCAGCAGCTTGGCCGGGACAGGGGGCCGAAACACCGGGGAGCTGTTTTTT. The encoded protein is CASSLAGTGGRNTGELFF.

The chain combines TRBV15 with TRBJ2-7, with 8 bases aligning to TRBD2. V gave up 0 bases and J gave up 5 bases; unmatched junction bases: 3. CDR1 is LNHNV and CDR2 is YYDKDF in the germline V gene (reference sequence). CDR3 length: 14 amino acids. The CDR3 nucleotides read TGTGCCACCAGCAGAGAAGGGACTAGGGACGAGCAGTACGTC. Encoded protein: CATSREGTRDEQYV.